In its sample, the clone carrying this T cell receptor (beta chain) was seen many times. Its specificity is not known. Trimming removed 4 bases from V and 3 bases from J; junction bases left unmatched: 1. CDR1 and CDR2 from the germline V gene are SGHTA and FQGTGA. The CDR3 contains 15 residues. Points from the study as a whole: Tumor Treg TCRs overlapped most with tumor naive CD4+ cells.

TCRdb recomputed calls from the 5' RACE reads with MiXCR, one row per CDR3 protein. Of roughly 20,000 distinct CDR3 sequences in the sample, less than 40% were seen once. The clonotype originates from a female donor with breast cancer. The rearrangement links TRBV7-3 to TRBJ2-3, with TRBD2 matching 13 bases. Sequences were obtained from tumor-infiltrating naive CD4+ T cells sorted from the breast tumor. The subset here: naive CD4+ T cells, CD4+CD45RA+CD25-. CDR3 protein: CASSSTSGRTDTQYF. CDR3 in DNA: TGTGCCAGCAGCTCGACTAGCGGGAGGACAGATACGCAGTATTTT.